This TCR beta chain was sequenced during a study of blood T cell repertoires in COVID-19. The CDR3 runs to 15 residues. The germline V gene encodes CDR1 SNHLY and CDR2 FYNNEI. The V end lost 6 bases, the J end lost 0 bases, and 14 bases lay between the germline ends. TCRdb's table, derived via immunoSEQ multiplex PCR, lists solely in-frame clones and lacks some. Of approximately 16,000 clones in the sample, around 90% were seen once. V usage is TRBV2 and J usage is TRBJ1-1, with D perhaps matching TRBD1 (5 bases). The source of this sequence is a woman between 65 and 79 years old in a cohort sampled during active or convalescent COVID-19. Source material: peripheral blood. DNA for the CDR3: TGTGCCAGCAGCAGGAACCCGGACATGAACACTGAAGCTTTCTTT. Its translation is CASSRNPDMNTEAFF.